This TCR beta chain was sequenced for a study of control samples from healthy donors and cancer patients. Method: immunoSEQ multiplex PCR; TCRdb's copy keeps in-frame clones and lacks some. There are roughly 150,000 clones in the sample; about 93% occur only once, and 2.4% lies in the top ten. This CDR3 comprises 17 residues. V gave up 4 bases and J gave up 0 bases, with 16 bases separating them. From germline, CDR1 is MGHRA and CDR2 YSYEKL. The TCR sequence derives from a middle-aged man in good health. This rearrangement joins TRBV4-1 to TRBJ1-5, with a tentative D call TRBD1 (5 bases). The sequenced material came from blood. The CDR3: CASSRVFREYSNQPQHF. Written as DNA, the CDR3 is TGCGCCAGCAGCCGAGTATTCAGGGAATATAGCAATCAGCCCCAGCATTTT.